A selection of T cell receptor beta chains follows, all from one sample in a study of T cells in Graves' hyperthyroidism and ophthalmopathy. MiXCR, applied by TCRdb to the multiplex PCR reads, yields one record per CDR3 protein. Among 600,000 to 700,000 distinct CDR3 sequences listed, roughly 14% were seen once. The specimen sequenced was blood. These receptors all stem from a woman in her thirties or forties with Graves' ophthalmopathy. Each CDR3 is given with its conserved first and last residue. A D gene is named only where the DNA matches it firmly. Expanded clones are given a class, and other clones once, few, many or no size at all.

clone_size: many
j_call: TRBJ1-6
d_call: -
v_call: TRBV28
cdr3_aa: CASSPSGGGGSPLHF
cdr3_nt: TGTGCCAGCAGTCCCTCGGGCGGGGGAGGTTCACCCCTCCACTTT

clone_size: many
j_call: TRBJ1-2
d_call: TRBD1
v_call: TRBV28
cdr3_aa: CASSLVEQGVDGYTF
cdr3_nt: TGTGCCAGCAGTTTAGTTGAGCAGGGGGTAGATGGCTACACCTTC

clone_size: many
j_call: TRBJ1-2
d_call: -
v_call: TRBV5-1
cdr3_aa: CASKMDRARTSGYTF
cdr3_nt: TGCGCCAGCAAGATGGACCGGGCTAGAACTTCTGGCTACACCTTC

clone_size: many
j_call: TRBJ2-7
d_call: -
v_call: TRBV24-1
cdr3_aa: CATHETDRAYEEQYF
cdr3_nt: TGTGCCACCCACGAGACTGACAGAGCCTACGAGGAGCAGTACTTC

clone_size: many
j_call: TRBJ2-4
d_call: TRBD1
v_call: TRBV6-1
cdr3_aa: CASSRPTGGVAKNIQYF
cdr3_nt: TGTGCCAGCAGCCGCCCGACAGGGGGAGTAGCCAAAAACATTCAGTACTTC

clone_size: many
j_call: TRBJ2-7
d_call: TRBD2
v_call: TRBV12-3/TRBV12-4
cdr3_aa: CASSPRLAGNYEQYF
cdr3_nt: TGTGCCAGCAGTCCGAGACTAGCGGGAAACTACGAGCAGTACTTC

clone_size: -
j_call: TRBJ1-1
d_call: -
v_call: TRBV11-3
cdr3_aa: CASSLDIFSDTEAFF
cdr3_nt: TGTGCCAGCAGCTTAGACATTTTCTCGGACACTGAAGCTTTCTTT

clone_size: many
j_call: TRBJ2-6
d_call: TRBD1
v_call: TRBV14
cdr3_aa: CASSQNRGWGGANVLTF
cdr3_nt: TGTGCCAGCAGCCAAAACAGGGGATGGGGTGGGGCCAACGTCCTGACTTTC

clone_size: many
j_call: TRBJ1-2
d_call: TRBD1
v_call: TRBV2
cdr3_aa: CASSEALEGQGGYGYTF
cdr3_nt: TGTGCCAGCAGTGAAGCGCTTGAGGGACAGGGAGGCTATGGCTACACCTTC

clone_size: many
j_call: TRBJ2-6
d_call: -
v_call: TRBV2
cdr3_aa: CASKGDGANVLTF
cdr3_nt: TGTGCCAGCAAAGGGGACGGGGCCAACGTCCTGACTTTC

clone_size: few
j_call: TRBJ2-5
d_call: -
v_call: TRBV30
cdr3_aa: CAWRKEGTETQYF
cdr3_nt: TGTGCCTGGAGGAAGGAGGGGACGGAGACCCAGTACTTC

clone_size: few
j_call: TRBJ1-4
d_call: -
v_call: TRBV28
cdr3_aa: CASSSWATNEKLFF
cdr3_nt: TGTGCCAGCAGCTCGTGGGCAACTAATGAAAAACTGTTTTTT

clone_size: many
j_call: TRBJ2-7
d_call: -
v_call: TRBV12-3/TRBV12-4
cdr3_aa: CASSSQGGEQYF
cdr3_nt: TGTGCCAGCAGCAGTCAGGGTGGCGAGCAGTACTTC

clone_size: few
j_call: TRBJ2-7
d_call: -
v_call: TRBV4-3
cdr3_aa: CASSQEQDYEQYF
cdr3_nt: TGCGCCAGCAGCCAAGAACAGGACTACGAGCAGTACTTC

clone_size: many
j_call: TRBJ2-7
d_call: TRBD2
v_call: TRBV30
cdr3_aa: CAWSVAGGHYEQYF
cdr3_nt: TGTGCCTGGAGTGTAGCGGGAGGCCACTACGAGCAGTACTTC

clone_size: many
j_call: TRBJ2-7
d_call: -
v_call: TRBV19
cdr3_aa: CASRKGQKYEQYF
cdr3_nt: TGTGCCAGTAGAAAAGGACAGAAATACGAGCAGTACTTC

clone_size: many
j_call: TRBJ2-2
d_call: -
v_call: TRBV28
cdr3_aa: CASSLSAGWNTGELFF
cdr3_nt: TGTGCCAGCAGTTTAAGTGCGGGGTGGAACACCGGGGAGCTGTTTTTT

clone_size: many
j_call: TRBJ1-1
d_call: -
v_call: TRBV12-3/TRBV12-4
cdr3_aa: CASMAPDMNTEAFF
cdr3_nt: TGTGCCAGCATGGCTCCGGACATGAACACTGAAGCTTTCTTT

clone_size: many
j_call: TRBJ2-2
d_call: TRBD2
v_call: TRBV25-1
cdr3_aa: CASSVTLGLAGNTGELFF
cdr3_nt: TGTGCCAGCAGTGTGACCCTAGGACTAGCGGGGAACACCGGGGAGCTGTTTTTT

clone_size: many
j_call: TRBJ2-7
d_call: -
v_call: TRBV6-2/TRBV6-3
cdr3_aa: CASRPTGTYEQYF
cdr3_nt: TGTGCCAGCAGACCGACAGGAACCTACGAGCAGTACTTC

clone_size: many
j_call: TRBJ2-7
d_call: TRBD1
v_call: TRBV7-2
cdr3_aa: CASSLGQRQSEQYF
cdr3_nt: TGTGCCAGCAGCTTGGGACAGCGCCAGAGCGAGCAGTACTTC

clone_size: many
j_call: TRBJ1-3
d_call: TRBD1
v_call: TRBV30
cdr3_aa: CAWTRGPGNTIYF
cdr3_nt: TGTGCCTGGACCAGGGGGCCGGGAAACACCATATATTTT

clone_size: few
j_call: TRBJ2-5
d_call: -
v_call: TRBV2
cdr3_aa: CASSERRKLYQETQYF
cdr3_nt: TGTGCCAGCAGTGAAAGGCGTAAACTATACCAAGAGACCCAGTACTTC

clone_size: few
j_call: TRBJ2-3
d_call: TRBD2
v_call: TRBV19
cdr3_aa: CASSIGSSGSTSAWADTQYF
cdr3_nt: TGTGCCAGTAGTATAGGGTCTAGCGGGAGTACAAGCGCTTGGGCAGATACGCAGTATTTT

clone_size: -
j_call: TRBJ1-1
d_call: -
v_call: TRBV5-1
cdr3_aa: CASSSGPLGNTEAFF
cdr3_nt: TGCGCCAGCAGCTCCGGTCCTTTAGGGAACACTGAAGCTTTCTTT

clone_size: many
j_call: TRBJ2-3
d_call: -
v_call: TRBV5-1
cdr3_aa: CASSLLSTDTQYF
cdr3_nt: TGCGCCAGCAGCTTGCTTTCCACAGATACGCAGTATTTT